One and the same sample provided the 31 T cell receptor beta chains below, sequenced in a study of molecular identifiers for immune sequencing clone quantification. TCRdb reanalysed the PCR reads using MiXCR and keeps one entry per CDR3 protein. The sample contains 85,000 to 100,000 distinct CDR3 sequences, approximately 24% of which appear only once. The sample consisted of naive CD8+ T cells from blood, with Jurkat cell RNA spiked in. Subset here: FACS-sorted CD8+CD4-CCR7+CD45RA+ naive T cells. The receptor set was obtained from a human donor in good health. Some libraries in this study had Jurkat cell RNA spiked in.

This clonotype was seen many times. The chain uses TRBV7-3 and TRBJ1-1, with a possible D match to TRBD1 (5 bases). This CDR3 has 13 amino acids. Trimming shortened V by 2 bases and J by 1 base, and 5 bases separated the two germline ends. The V gene's germline CDR1 is SGHTA and CDR2 FQGTGA. The CDR3 DNA reads as TGTGCCAGCAGCTTAGGACAGAACACTGAAGCTTTCTTT. Its protein product is CASSLGQNTEAFF.

This clonotype was recorded a few times. This chain connects TRBV2 to TRBJ2-7; perhaps TRBD1 as D (6 bases). The CDR3 has 13 amino acids. Trimming stripped 11 bases from V and 0 bases from J, with 14 bases between. CDR1 is SNHLY, CDR2 FYNNEI, per germline. The CDR3 protein is CASGVPSSYEQYF. The CDR3 DNA follows: TGTGCCTCAGGGGTGCCGAGCTCCTACGAGCAGTACTTC.

The chain carries TRBV12-3 or TRBV12-4 and TRBJ2-2; 10 bases map to TRBD1. The CDR3 loop spans 15 amino acids. Trimming at V came to 6 bases and at J to 5 bases, leaving 6 bases not matched to a gene. The CDR3 DNA is TGTGCCAGCAGAGGCCGGGACAGGGGTACCGGGGAGCTGTTTTTT. The encoded protein is CASRGRDRGTGELFF.

In this sample, this clonotype turned up many times. This chain links TRBV6-5 with TRBJ1-1; 10 nucleotides align to TRBD1. The CDR3 is 14 residues long. Germline V gene lookup returns CDR1 MNHEY and CDR2 SVGAGI. V dropped 5 bases and J dropped 3; count of bases not matched to a gene: 3. CDR3 DNA: TGTGCCAGCAGTCGACAGGGGGCGGACACTGAAGCTTTCTTT. Amino acids: CASSRQGADTEAFF.

At least ten counts were recorded for this clonotype. The chain couples TRBV7-6 to TRBJ2-3; 8 bases fit TRBD1. In germline, CDR1 is SGHVS, CDR2 FNYEAQ. Trimming removed 5 bases from V and 2 bases from J; junction bases left unmatched: 3. CDR3 length: 14 residues. CDR3 region: CASSPQGVTDTQYF. CDR3 nucleotides: TGTGCCAGCAGCCCACAGGGGGTCACAGATACGCAGTATTTT.

This clonotype occurred many times. The CDR3 DNA reads TGTGCCAGCAGCTTGGACATAGCGGGGGGGCCGACAGATACGCAGTATTTT. This encodes CASSLDIAGGPTDTQYF. This sequence joins TRBV11-2 and TRBJ2-3; the match to TRBD2 covers 11 bases. The J segment lost 3 bases and the V segment lost 3 bases, leaving 8 bases of the junction unmatched. The CDR3 is 17 amino acids. The germline gives CDR1 SGHAT, CDR2 FQNNGV.

This clonotype has ten or more counts. The J gene is TRBJ2-7, the V gene TRBV6-6; D tentatively reads TRBD1 or TRBD2 (5 bases each). Trimming pared 4 bases from V and 2 bases from J, leaving 9 bases between. The CDR3 spans 13 residues. CDR1 and CDR2 (germline): MNHNY, SVGAGI (reference sequence). DNA of the CDR3: TGTGCCAGCAGTTGGGACGGTACCTACGAGCAGTACTTC. Translated, it gives CASSWDGTYEQYF.

The CDR3 coding sequence is TGTGCCAGCAGCTTAGCCGGACCTGAGCAGTATTTT. It codes for CASSLAGPEQYF. J is TRBJ2-3 and V is TRBV7-2; unclear D gene. There are 12 residues in the CDR3. Trimming cost V 0 bases and J 11 bases, with 9 bases left between them. Germline CDR1 and CDR2: SGHTA and FQGNSA.

The V gene is TRBV14, the J gene TRBJ2-2, with D possibly being TRBD1 (7 bases). This CDR3 region has 16 residues. V was clipped by 6 bases and J by 4 bases, with 18 bases between them. CDR1 and CDR2 (germline): SGHDN, FVKESK. CDR3 sequence: CASSRGTATFTGELFF. The CDR3, as DNA: TGTGCCAGCAGTCGCGGGACAGCAACTTTCACCGGGGAGCTGTTTTTT.

This clonotype was observed many times. The rearrangement links TRBV2 to TRBJ1-2, with D maybe TRBD1 (6 bases). Germline CDR1 is SNHLY and CDR2 is FYNNEI. CDR3 length: 13 amino acids. V shed 7 bases and J shed 8 bases, with 17 bases lying between them. CDR3 in DNA: TGTGCCAGCACCCTGGGGGGGCAGAGGGGCTACACCTTC. It codes for CASTLGGQRGYTF.

This clonotype was seen at least ten times. This chain uses TRBV7-9 with TRBJ2-7; no clear D gene. The CDR3 extends over 12 amino acids. V was shortened by 2 bases and J by 6 bases, with 8 bases between the two germline ends. CDR1 and CDR2 from the germline V gene are SEHNR and FQNEAQ (reference sequence). The CDR3 spells CASSLFLGEQYF. CDR3 in DNA: TGTGCCAGCAGCTTATTTCTTGGCGAGCAGTACTTC.

This clonotype has a count of ten or more. V and J are TRBV20-1 and TRBJ2-2; a weak D match, TRBD2 (5 bases). Germline CDR1 reads DFQATT; CDR2 reads SNEGSKA (reference sequence). The CDR3 contains 15 residues. Trimming removed 3 bases at V and 1 base at J, with 12 bases between. CDR3 sequence (DNA): TGCAGTGCTAGGAGCGGTGTGGGGAACACCGGGGAGCTGTTTTTT. Translating gives CSARSGVGNTGELFF.

This clonotype came up many times. The chain uses TRBV7-8 and TRBJ2-1; the D gene is possibly TRBD1 (6 bases). CDR3 length: 15 amino acids. CDR1 is SGHVS, CDR2 FQNEAQ, per germline. V was trimmed by 1 base and J by 7 bases, leaving 14 bases between them. CDR3: CASSLEQGKTNEQFF. The CDR3 DNA reads as TGTGCCAGCAGCTTAGAACAGGGTAAAACAAATGAGCAGTTCTTC. Drawing the rest from reference TRBV7-8 and TRBJ2-1, the complete variable domain is GAGVSQSPRYKVAKRGQDVALRCDPISGHVSLFWYQQALGQGPEFLTYFQNEAQLDKSGLPSDRFFAERPEGSVSTLKIQRTQQEDSAVYLCASSLEQGKTNEQFFGPGTRLTVL.

This clonotype was recorded at least ten times. The V and J genes are TRBV6-6 and TRBJ2-7, with D maybe TRBD1 (6 bases). This CDR3 has 12 amino acids. V lost 2 bases and J 6 bases, leaving 8 bases between the germline ends. The germline V gene has CDR1 MNHNY and CDR2 SVGAGI (reference sequence). CDR3 sequence (DNA): TGTGCCAGCAGTTACGGCAGGGGCGAGCAGTACTTC. Protein product: CASSYGRGEQYF.

The sample holds many counts of this clonotype. CDR3 bases: TGTGCCAGCAGCCAAGAGATGAACACCGGGGAGCTGTTTTTT. Protein product: CASSQEMNTGELFF. J is TRBJ2-2 and V is TRBV3-1; D remains unclear. The CDR3 sequence is 14 residues long. V shed 0 bases and J shed 1 base, with 3 bases lying between them. Germline lookup yields CDR1 LGHDT and CDR2 YNNKEL (reference sequence).

The V gene is TRBV27, the J gene TRBJ1-5, with D tentatively TRBD1 (6 bases). Per germline, CDR1 MNHEY and CDR2 SMNVEV (reference sequence). The CDR3 runs to 14 residues. V gave up 5 bases and J gave up 7 bases, with 15 bases separating them. CDR3 in DNA: TGTGCCAGCAGTGGCAGGGGAAGTGGCCAGCCCCAGCATTTT. This translates into CASSGRGSGQPQHF.

About this clonotype itself: A much larger clone sits a single nucleotide away, making a read error possible. The V gene is TRBV24-1, the J gene TRBJ2-1; TRBD2 might be the D (5 bases). With 3 bases removed from V and 6 bases from J, the gap between germline ends came to 20 bases. CDR1 is KGHDR and CDR2 is SFDVKD in the germline V gene. This CDR3 has 17 amino acids. As DNA, the CDR3 is TGTGCCACCAGTGATCCTCGCCATCCGGGATTACCCAATGAGCAGTTCTTC. Residues: CATSDPRHPGLPNEQFF.

Comments on this clonotype: A much larger clone lies a single base off, so this may be a read error. The V gene is TRBV6-6, the J gene TRBJ2-7; a possible D gene is TRBD1 (6 bases). The CDR3 is made up of 15 amino acids. Trimming took off 1 base at V and 6 bases at J, with 16 bases between the two ends. Germline CDR1 and CDR2: MNHNY and SVGAGI (reference sequence). The CDR3 spells CASSYLQGPPPEQYF. The CDR3 DNA sequence: TGTGCCAGCAGTTACTTACAGGGCCCCCCCCCCGAGCAGTACTTC.

This clonotype was seen repeatedly, ten times or more. The genes are TRBV28 and TRBJ1-5; 8 bases line up with TRBD1. Looked up from germline, CDR1 is MDHEN and CDR2 is SYDVKM. The V gene end was trimmed by 4 bases and the J gene end by 7 bases; junction bases not matched to a gene: 3. This CDR3 has 13 amino acids. In DNA, the CDR3 is TGTGCCAGCAGTTACGACAGGGGACAGCCCCAGCATTTT. Its protein product is CASSYDRGQPQHF.

This clonotype has at least ten counts. The V call is TRBV27, the J call TRBJ2-7, with D unresolved. Germline V CDR1 and CDR2: MNHEY, SMNVEV (reference sequence). V lost 2 bases and J 5 bases, leaving 13 bases between the germline ends. CDR3 length equals 14 residues. The CDR3, as DNA: TGTGCCAGCAGTTTAACCCCGGGTTTCAACGAGCAGTACTTC. Residues: CASSLTPGFNEQYF.

This clonotype was observed a handful of times. This could be a read error, since a much larger clone is one nucleotide away. The rearrangement joins TRBV7-9 to TRBJ2-5, with D possibly TRBD1 on 6 matching bases. This CDR3 is built from 15 residues. Germline V lookup: CDR1 SEHNR, CDR2 FQNEAQ (reference sequence). The CDR3 bases are TGTGCCAGCAGCTTTGATCACAGGGCCCAAGAGGCCCAGTACTTC. Its translation is CASSFDHRAQEAQYF.

The rearrangement joins TRBV7-9 to TRBJ2-2; 12 bases map to TRBD2. Germline assignment: CDR1 SEHNR and CDR2 FQNEAQ (reference sequence). This CDR3 spans 16 amino acids. V lost 8 bases and J lost 3; bases outside the gene matches: 7. The CDR3 sequence is CASSPRLAGDTGELFF. Here the CDR3 DNA reads TGTGCCAGCTCACCCAGACTAGCGGGAGACACCGGGGAGCTGTTTTTT.

The table lists this clonotype with many counts. The CDR3 protein is CASSHLEGGDEQYF. DNA of the CDR3: TGTGCCAGCAGCCACTTAGAGGGCGGGGACGAGCAGTACTTC. The rearrangement uses TRBV7-9 and TRBJ2-7; possible D gene TRBD2, 6 bases. Per the germline V gene, CDR1 is SEHNR and CDR2 is FQNEAQ (reference sequence). V was clipped by 5 bases and J by 5 bases, with 16 bases between them. The CDR3 is 14 residues long. The whole variable domain, filled in from reference TRBV7-9 and TRBJ2-7, reads DTGVSQNPRHKITKRGQNVTFRCDPISEHNRLYWYRQTLGQGPEFLTYFQNEAQLEKSRLLSDRFSAERPKGSFSTLEIQRTEQGDSAMYLCASSHLEGGDEQYFGPGTRLTVT.

This clonotype was counted many times. The chain combines TRBV29-1 with TRBJ2-5, with D perhaps TRBD2 (5 bases). Trimming took 3 bases from V and 5 from J, leaving 13 bases between them. CDR3 length: 13 amino acids. Germline V lookup: CDR1 SQVTM, CDR2 ANQGSEA. CDR3 sequence: CSVDVASWETQYF. CDR3 sequence (DNA): TGCAGCGTTGACGTCGCTAGCTGGGAGACCCAGTACTTC.

This clonotype was seen at least ten times. V gene TRBV20-1 combines with J gene TRBJ2-3, with no clear D. Trimming removed 3 bases from V and 2 bases from J, with 6 bases in between. The germline V gene encodes CDR1 DFQATT and CDR2 SNEGSKA (reference sequence). This CDR3 region has 12 residues. This CDR3 is CSARDITDTQYF. The CDR3 nucleotides read TGCAGTGCTAGGGATATCACAGATACGCAGTATTTT.

This chain uses TRBV7-9 with TRBJ1-1; TRBD1 is a possible D gene (5 bases). This CDR3 contains 14 residues. Between the trimmed V and J ends, which lost 3 bases and 2 bases, there was a span of 10 bases. The germline V gene has CDR1 SEHNR and CDR2 FQNEAQ (reference sequence). For the CDR3, the DNA is TGTGCCAGCAGCTTCCCACAGGAAAACACTGAAGCTTTCTTT. This sequence encodes CASSFPQENTEAFF.

This clonotype showed up just once. A read error may account for a junction end that differs from germline. The chain has TRBV19 and TRBJ2-7; TRBD1 is a possible D gene (5 bases). The CDR3 contains 12 residues. From germline, CDR1 is LNHDA and CDR2 SQIVND (reference sequence). The CDR3 DNA sequence: TGTACCAGTAGTAGGGGAACCTACGAGCAGTACTTC. It is translated as CTSSRGTYEQYF.

The genes are TRBV7-9 and TRBJ2-3, with TRBD2 matching over 8 bases. The V and J ends lost 4 bases and 0 bases, in that order; junction bases with no gene match: 6. Germline values: CDR1 SEHNR, CDR2 FQNEAQ (reference sequence). CDR3 length: 16 residues. The CDR3 nucleotides read TGTGCCAGCAGCTCTCTACTAGCGGAAAGCACAGATACGCAGTATTTT. It yields the protein CASSSLLAESTDTQYF.

The CDR3 region has the DNA TGTGCCAGCACTCCTTATCAGCAATCACCCCTCCACTTT. Protein: CASTPYQQSPLHF. The rearrangement links TRBV6-6 to TRBJ1-6; D call uncertain. CDR3 length equals 13 residues. CDR1 is MNHNY, CDR2 SVGAGI, per germline (reference sequence). The V end was cut by 7 bases, the J end by 10 bases, with 14 bases between.

Many counts were recorded for this clonotype. The V gene is TRBV6-1, the J gene TRBJ1-1; D unclear. Trimming cost V 6 bases and J 3 bases, with 11 bases left between them. There are 13 residues in the CDR3. Germline lookup yields CDR1 MNHNS and CDR2 SASEGT. The CDR3 nucleotides read TGTGCCAGCAGGGGGAGCGGGTACACTGAAGCTTTCTTT. Translated: CASRGSGYTEAFF.

This clonotype was seen at least ten times. This chain uses TRBV6-2 or TRBV6-3 with TRBJ1-1; D is undetermined. Germline loops: CDR1 MNHEY, CDR2 SVGEGT. CDR3 length: 16 residues. Trimming pared 5 bases from V and 1 base from J, leaving 17 bases between. The CDR3 sequence is CASSPILVYSNTEAFF. The DNA for the CDR3 is TGTGCCAGCAGTCCCATTTTGGTGTATTCGAACACTGAAGCTTTCTTT.